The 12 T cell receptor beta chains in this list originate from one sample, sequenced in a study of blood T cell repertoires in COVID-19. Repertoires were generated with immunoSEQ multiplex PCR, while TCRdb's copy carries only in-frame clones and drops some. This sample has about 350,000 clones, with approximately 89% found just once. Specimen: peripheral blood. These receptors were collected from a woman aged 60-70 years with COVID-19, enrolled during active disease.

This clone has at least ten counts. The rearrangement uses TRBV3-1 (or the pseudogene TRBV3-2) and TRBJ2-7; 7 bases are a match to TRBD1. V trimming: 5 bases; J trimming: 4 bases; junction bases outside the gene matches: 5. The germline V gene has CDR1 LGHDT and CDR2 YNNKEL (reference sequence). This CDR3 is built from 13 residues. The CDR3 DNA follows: TGTGCCAGCAGCTACGGGACAGTTTACGAGCAGTACTTC. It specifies CASSYGTVYEQYF.

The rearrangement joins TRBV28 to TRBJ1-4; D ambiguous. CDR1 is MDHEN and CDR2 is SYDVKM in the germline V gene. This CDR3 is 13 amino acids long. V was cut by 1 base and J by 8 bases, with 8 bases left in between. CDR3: CASSLFEEEKLFF. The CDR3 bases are TGTGCCAGCAGTTTATTCGAGGAGGAAAAACTGTTTTTT.

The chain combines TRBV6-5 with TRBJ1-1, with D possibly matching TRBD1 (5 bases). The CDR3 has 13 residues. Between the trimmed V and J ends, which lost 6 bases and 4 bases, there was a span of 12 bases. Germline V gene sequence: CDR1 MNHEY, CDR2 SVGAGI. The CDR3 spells CASSPAGGTEAFF. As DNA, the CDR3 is TGTGCCAGCAGCCCCGCCGGGGGCACTGAAGCTTTCTTT.

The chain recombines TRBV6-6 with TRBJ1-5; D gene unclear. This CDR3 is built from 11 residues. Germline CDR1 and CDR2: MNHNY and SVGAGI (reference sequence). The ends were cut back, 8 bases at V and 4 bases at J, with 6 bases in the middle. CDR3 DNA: TGTGCCAGCGGCGGAAATCAGCCCCAGCATTTT. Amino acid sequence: CASGGNQPQHF.

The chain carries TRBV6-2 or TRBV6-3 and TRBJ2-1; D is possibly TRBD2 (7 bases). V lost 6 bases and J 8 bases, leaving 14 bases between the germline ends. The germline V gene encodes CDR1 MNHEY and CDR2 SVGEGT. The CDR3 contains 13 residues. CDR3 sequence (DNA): TGTGCCAGCAGCTCCGGGGGGCTTTATGAGCAGTTCTTC. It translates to CASSSGGLYEQFF.

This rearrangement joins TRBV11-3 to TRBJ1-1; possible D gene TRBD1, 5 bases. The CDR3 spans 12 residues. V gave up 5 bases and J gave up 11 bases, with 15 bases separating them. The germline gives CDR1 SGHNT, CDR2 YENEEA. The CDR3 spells CASSPAGGDAFF. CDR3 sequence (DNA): TGTGCCAGCAGCCCCGCGGGGGGGGACGCTTTCTTT.

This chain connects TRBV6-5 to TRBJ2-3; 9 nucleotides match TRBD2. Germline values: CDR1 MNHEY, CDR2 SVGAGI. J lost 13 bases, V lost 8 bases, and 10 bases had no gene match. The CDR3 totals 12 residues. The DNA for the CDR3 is TGTGCCAGCCGAGCGGGGGGCGGGGTAAAGTATTTT. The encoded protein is CASRAGGGVKYF.

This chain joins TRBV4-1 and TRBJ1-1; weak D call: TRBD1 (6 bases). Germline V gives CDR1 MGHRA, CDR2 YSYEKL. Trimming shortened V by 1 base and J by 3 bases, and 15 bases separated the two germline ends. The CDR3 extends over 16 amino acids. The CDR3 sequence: CASSQVRGGADTEAFF. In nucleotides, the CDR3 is TGCGCCAGCAGCCAAGTCCGTGGGGGGGCTGACACTGAAGCTTTCTTT.

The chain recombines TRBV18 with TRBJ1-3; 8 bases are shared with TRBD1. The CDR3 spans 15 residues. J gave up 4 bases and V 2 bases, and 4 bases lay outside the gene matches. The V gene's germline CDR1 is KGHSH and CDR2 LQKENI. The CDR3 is CASSPGQGYGNTIYF. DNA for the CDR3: TGTGCCAGCTCACCAGGACAGGGTTACGGAAACACCATATATTTT.

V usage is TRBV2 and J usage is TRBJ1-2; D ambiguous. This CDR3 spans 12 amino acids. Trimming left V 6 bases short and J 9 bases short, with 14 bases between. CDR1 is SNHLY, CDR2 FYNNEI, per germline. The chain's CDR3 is CASSYTQESYTF. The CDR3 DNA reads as TGTGCCAGCAGCTATACCCAAGAGAGCTACACCTTC.

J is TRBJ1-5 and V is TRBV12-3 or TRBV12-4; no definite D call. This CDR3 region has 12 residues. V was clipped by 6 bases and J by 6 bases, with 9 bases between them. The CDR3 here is CASSHSSQPQHF. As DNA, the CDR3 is TGTGCCAGCAGCCATTCTAGTCAGCCCCAGCATTTT.

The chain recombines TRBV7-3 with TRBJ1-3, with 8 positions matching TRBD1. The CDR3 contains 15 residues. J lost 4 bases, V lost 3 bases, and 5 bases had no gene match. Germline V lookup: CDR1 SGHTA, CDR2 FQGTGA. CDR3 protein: CASSLDRAQGNTIYF. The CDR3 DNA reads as TGTGCCAGCAGCTTGGACAGGGCACAAGGAAACACCATATATTTT. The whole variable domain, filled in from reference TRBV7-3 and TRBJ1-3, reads GAGVSQTPSNKVTEKGKYVELRCDPISGHTALYWYRQSLGQGPEFLIYFQGTGAADDSGLPNDRFFAVRPEGSVSTLKIQRTERGDSAVYLCASSLDRAQGNTIYFGEGSWLTVV.